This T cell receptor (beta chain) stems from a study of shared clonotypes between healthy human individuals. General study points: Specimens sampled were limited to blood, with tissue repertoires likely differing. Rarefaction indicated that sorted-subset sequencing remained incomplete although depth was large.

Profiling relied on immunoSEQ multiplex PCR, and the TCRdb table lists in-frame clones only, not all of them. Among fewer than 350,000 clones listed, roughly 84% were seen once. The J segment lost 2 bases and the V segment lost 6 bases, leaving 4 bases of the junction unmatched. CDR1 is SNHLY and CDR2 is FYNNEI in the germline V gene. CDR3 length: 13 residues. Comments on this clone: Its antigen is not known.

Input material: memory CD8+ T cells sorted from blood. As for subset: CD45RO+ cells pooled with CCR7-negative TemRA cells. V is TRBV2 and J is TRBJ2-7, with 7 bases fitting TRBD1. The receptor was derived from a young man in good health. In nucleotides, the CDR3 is TGTGCCAGCAGAGGGGGACAGACCTACGAGCAGTACTTC. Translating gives CASRGGQTYEQYF.